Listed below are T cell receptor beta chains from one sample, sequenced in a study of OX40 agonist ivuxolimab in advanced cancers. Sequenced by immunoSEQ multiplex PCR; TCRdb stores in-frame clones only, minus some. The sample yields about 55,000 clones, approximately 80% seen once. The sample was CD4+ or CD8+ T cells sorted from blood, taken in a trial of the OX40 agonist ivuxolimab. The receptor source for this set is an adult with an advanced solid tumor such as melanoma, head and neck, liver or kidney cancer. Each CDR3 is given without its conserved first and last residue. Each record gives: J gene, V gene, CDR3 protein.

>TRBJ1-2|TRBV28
ASSLLDRGAGYT
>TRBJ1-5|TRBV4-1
ASSPNRPVRTAGGQPQH
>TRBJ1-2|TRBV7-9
ASSYYPGQWGYT
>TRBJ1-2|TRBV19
ASSILGQSEYGYT
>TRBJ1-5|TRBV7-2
ASSVGQGGNQPQH
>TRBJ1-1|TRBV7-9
ASSFGTGFTEAF
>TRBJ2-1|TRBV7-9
ASSLAGRVGLNNEQF
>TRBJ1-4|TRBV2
ASREDRANEKLF
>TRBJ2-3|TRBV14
ASSHLRLAGALSTDTQY
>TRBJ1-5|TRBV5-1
ASSLGVGSQGNQPQH
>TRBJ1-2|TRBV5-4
ASSLGGQIRNYGYT
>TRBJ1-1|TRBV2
ASSRETANTEAF
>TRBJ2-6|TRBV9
ASSVAGAGANVLT
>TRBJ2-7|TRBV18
ASSPAGGSYEQY
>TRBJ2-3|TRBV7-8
ASSRDRGRNTDTQY
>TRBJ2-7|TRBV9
ASSAQGAYEQY
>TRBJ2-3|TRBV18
ASSSDRGRSTDTQY
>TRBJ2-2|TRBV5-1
ASSFRAGTGELF
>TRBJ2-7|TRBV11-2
ASSLDRIGSY
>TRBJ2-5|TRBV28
ASRPGQGARETQY
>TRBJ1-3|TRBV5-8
ASSFGSSGNTIY
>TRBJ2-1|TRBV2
ASKGGALYNEQF
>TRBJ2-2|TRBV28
ASSLTGSGELF
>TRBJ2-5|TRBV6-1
ASSEALRETQY
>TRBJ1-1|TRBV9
ASSVGTDEAF
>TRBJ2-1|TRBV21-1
ASALRLAGIEQF
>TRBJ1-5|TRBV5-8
ASSLDRGVGNQPQH
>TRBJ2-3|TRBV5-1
ASSPGAASTDTQY
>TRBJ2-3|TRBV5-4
ASSQDPAGVDTQY
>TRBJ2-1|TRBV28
ASRRDNEQF
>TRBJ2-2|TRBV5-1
ASSSYGVAGGQTGELF
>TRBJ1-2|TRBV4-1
ASSHSGLDYGYT
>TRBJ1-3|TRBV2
ASIRQGFSGNTIY
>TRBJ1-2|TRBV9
ASSVGQAIWTNYGYT
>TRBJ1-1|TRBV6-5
ASSLAGGKAF
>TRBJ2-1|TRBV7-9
ASSFSASVHEQF
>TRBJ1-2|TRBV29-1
SGSPSGDGYT
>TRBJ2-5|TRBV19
ASTPQGSEYKTQY
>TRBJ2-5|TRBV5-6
ASSLVSFLGTQETQY
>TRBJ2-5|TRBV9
ASSGDRGLETQY
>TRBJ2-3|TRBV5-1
ASSTRPQGTIDTQY
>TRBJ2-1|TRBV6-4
ASSSNGLGTYNEQF
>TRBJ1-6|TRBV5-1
ASSAARQGAYNSPLH
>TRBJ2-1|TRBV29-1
SVGGRDSSGWSNEQF
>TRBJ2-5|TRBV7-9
ASSLELALETQY